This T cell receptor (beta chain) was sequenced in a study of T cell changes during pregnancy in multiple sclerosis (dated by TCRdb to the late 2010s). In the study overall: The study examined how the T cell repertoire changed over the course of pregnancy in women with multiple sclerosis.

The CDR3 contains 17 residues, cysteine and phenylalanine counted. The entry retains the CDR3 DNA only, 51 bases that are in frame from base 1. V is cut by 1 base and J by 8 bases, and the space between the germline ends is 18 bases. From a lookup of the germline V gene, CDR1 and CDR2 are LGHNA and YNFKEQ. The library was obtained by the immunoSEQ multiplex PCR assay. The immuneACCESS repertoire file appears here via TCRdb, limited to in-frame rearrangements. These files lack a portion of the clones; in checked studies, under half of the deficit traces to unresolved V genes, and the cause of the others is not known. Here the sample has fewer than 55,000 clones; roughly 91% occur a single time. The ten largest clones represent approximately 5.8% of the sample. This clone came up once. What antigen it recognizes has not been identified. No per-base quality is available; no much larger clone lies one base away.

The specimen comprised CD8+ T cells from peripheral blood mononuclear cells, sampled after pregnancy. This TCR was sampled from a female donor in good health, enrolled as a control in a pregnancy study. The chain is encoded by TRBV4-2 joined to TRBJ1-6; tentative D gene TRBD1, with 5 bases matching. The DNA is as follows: TGTGCCAGCAGCCAAGGCCGGGCAGGGAGGTTTGATTCACCCCTCCACTTT. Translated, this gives CASSQGRAGRFDSPLHF.